This T cell receptor (beta chain) stems from a study of cytomegalovirus exposure and HLA in healthy donors (dated by TCRdb to the late 2010s). Concerning the study at large: An earlier analysis of approximately 550 of the donors reported approximately 290 Gb of sequence data and 120 million or so unique TCR beta sequences from about 200 million T cells. Class I and class II HLA loci were covered by the typing at four-digit resolution. High-throughput TCR immunosequencing, statistical association of individual TCRs with disease status, and machine learning were combined to predict cytomegalovirus infection status. Genome-wide SNP genotypes for about 55% of the 666 donors were used in a later genetic analysis, which treated that subset as a discovery cohort. The T cell repertoires of 666 subjects were profiled by immunosequencing and related to cytomegalovirus serostatus. Around 320 gigabases of sequencing data and approximately 80 million unique TCR sequences were included in an early release covering about 600 HLA-typed donors. Donor age, sex, ethnicity and CMV serostatus were collected together with the repertoire data. Besides the first cohort of roughly 640 subjects, a separate validation cohort made up of around 120 different subjects was used. Of the roughly 400 genotyped donors, 81% fell in the genetic ancestry cluster associated with self-reported Caucasian donors. To study patterns of TCR occurrence, a later analysis re-analyzed previously published TCR beta repertoires from around 660 donors and added high-resolution HLA genotyping. Among about 400 genotyped donors of the cohort, an average of around 240,000 unique TCR beta nucleotide sequences was sequenced per donor, of which approximately 18% were non-productive. The study was designed to test whether signatures of past pathogen exposure could be identified by cataloging public T cell receptors. In an earlier analysis of over 550 of the donors, high-throughput TCR beta sequencing was used to judge whether each TCR beta V gene segment behaved as functional or pseudogenic. All discovery cohort repertoires had been generated using a single sequencing platform. Roughly five DR-DQ haplotypes were handled as single units for association and clustering because linkage in the cohort was strong. Rather than using new phenotypic data, the later analysis identified candidate immune exposures from TCR beta sequences and from how often those sequences occurred across donors. The number of donors typed differed by locus, with about 629-630 for A, B, C, DRB1 and DQB1, 522 for DQA1, 600 to 610 for DPA1, and some 440 for DPB1.

Counted from cysteine to phenylalanine, this CDR3 has 12 amino acids. Only the CDR3 DNA stays, 36 bases, in frame from base 1. Trimming removed 2 bases from V and 7 bases from J, leaving 8 bases between the germline ends. CDR1 and CDR2 (SNHLY, FYNNEI) derive from the germline V gene. Concerning this clone: No cognate antigen has been identified for it. Base qualities are not recorded, but no much larger clone differs from it by a single base.

General conclusions and limits of the study: The study listed approximately 150 TCR beta chains as associated with cytomegalovirus. The earlier analysis of 450 to 700 of the donors excluded 15 to 20 rarely observed V segments, including chromosome 9 orphons, because counts were too low. A further reported finding was that TCR beta sequences accurately predicted the HLA-A and HLA-B alleles for most subjects in the first cohort. Compared with the approximately 600-donor mean, donors in an Asian-associated ancestry cluster had fewer N-insertions in productive TCRs, according to a later genetic analysis. The authors suggested that the approach could potentially be extended to other disease states and immunological phenotypes. Three of the identified cytomegalovirus-associated TCR beta chains were confirmed in vitro to be specific for cytomegalovirus antigens. Only TCR beta chains were sequenced in this cohort, and the absence of alpha or paired-chain data limited detectable features. According to a later analysis, most CMV-associated TCR beta chains appeared to be HLA-restricted, and the HLA associations seemed to be driven largely by CMV exposure. While some public TCRs were present in many individuals, most TCR sequences turned up only very rarely across donors. According to a later analysis, TCR association rates differed among HLA loci, with DRB1 alleles showing the most associated TCRs and HLA-C alleles showing the fewest. Roughly uniform sequencing depth across donors was assumed in presence/absence analyses, although this assumption may not hold. In a later genetic analysis, a missense DCLRE1C variant was associated with V-gene and J-gene trimming of TCR beta chains, and the association was replicated in an independent cohort. A group of highly shared sequence variants was considered likely to be a technical artifact of the sequencing pipeline. Correlated functional status among segregating V segments might be attributable to linkage disequilibrium, but an unknown experimental factor could not be ruled out. Some IMGT-functional V segments, including TRBV6-2 and TRBV6-3, could not be distinguished by the 87-base-pair reads and were therefore excluded. In a later analysis, several top co-occurrence clusters were reported to appear linked to parvovirus B19, influenza, CMV and Epstein-Barr virus. A later analysis found that HLA-associated TCR beta chains were more clonally expanded and had lower generation probabilities than equally common non-associated chains. The classifier was reported to diagnose cytomegalovirus status with high specificity and sensitivity in both the original cohort and the validation cohort. An earlier analysis of 587 of the donors showed that most TCR beta V segments appeared in productive rearrangements either about 90% or about 30% of the time, which broadly matched IMGT annotations. CMV serostatus was the only immune exposure information available for the cohort. When HLA alleles, especially DR and DQ, strongly co-occurred, TCR associations were difficult to assign to individual alleles. At a false discovery rate of 0.05, a later analysis linked some 18,000 TCR beta sequences to specific HLA alleles. Because HLA typing was unavailable for some donors at each locus, only the typed subset was used in association tests.

Library prep was done by the immunoSEQ multiplex PCR assay. For the multiplex PCR, a mixture combining 60 forward primers for TCR Vbeta segments and 13 reverse primers for TCR Jbeta segments was used. Amplification of the CDR3 region of rearranged TCR beta genes was performed with a multiplex PCR assay on genomic DNA. The Illumina HiSeq System was used to sequence the amplified TCR beta libraries as 87-base-pair reads. Per the original workflow: Across the 500 to 850 repertoires, a later analysis counted tens of millions of unique TCR beta chains, around 11 million of which were shared by at least two donors. A nearest-neighbor algorithm error-corrected the raw reads and collapsed the reads into unique sequences, merging closely related sequences to remove PCR and sequencing errors. Alignment of CDR3 sequences to IMGT reference sequences was used to assign V, D and J gene segments. For a sequence to be retained, a match of at least six nucleotides to both a V gene segment and a J gene segment was required. Rearrangements were classified as productive when the CDR3 lacked stop codons and remained in frame with V and J, and all other rearrangements were classified as non-productive. CDR3 was defined according to IMGT convention as the region running from the second conserved V-encoded cysteine to the conserved J-encoded phenylalanine. The earlier analysis of about 590 of the donors excluded sequences that lacked an unambiguous match to a single V gene segment. An earlier analysis of about 590 of the donors classified V segments as functional when productive rearrangements were above 56.7% and as segregating when the standard deviation between donors was above 5%. A statistical classification framework was built for diagnosing cytomegalovirus status from the catalog of TCR beta chain sequences. A later analysis assigned V and J genes by comparing TCR nucleotide sequences with IMGT/GENE-DB human TR gene sequences. Using the TCRdist pipeline, a later analysis assigned CDR3 sequences along with most-parsimonious VDJ recombination scenarios. In a later analysis, each TCR beta chain was defined by its CDR3 amino acid sequence together with its V-gene family, and reads without a unique V-gene family were excluded. As a way to deal with suspected cross-contamination and a sequencing artifact, a later analysis dropped roughly 600 nucleotide sequences that were highly shared and had low generation probability. In a later analysis, a clonal expansion index was calculated for each public chain from normalized within-repertoire ranks of inferred template counts. A later analysis computed generation probabilities with a VDJ recombination model fitted to out-of-frame rearrangements, and checked the results against IGoR. In a later analysis, TCR-TCR, TCR-HLA and TCR-CMV co-occurrence was scored with hypergeometric tests, and a repertoire-size bias correction was applied to TCR pairs. In a later analysis, false discovery rates were estimated by permuting HLA or CMV assignments 20 times. In a later analysis, co-occurring TCRs were grouped with DBSCAN, and TCRdist sequence similarity was added when clustering was performed within HLA-allele-positive subsets. Repertoires with fewer than 30,000 or more than 120,000 public chains, plus five repertoires with anomalous nucleotide sharing, were excluded from co-occurrence clustering. Entries here come from immuneACCESS through TCRdb and include only in-frame sequences with V and J called. Some clones fail to appear in such tables; in the studies checked, an unresolved V gene covers under half of the shortfall, and the cause of the remainder is unknown. The D gene and trimming were derived from the DNA, and the V and J assignments and clone size from that table. Present in this sample are roughly 98,000 clones, 75% to 85% of which were seen just once. The top ten constitute about 10% of the sample.

The cohort was made up of 666 healthy bone marrow donors. At the time of sampling, all cohort members were nominally healthy, though unrecorded immune exposures were likely present. The donor was CMV seropositive and was included in the group of 290 or so seropositive cohort members. A peripheral blood sample was provided by each donor, and peripheral blood mononuclear cells were used for TCR beta sequencing. The Qiagen DNeasy Blood Extraction Kit was used to extract genomic DNA from the blood cell samples. The sequence was obtained from a young man in good health and CMV-seropositive. The chain joins TRBV2 to TRBJ1-1; the D gene is not confidently resolved. Sample: PBMCs. The CDR3 is CASSEWADEAFF. The nucleotides are TGTGCCAGCAGTGAATGGGCAGATGAAGCTTTCTTT. The entire variable domain, with the stretches around the CDR3 drawn from the reference TRBV2 and TRBJ1-1 proteins, is EPEVTQTPSHQVTQMGQEVILRCVPISNHLYFYWYRQILGQKVEFLVSFYNNEISEKSEIFDDQFSVERPDGSNFTLKIRSTKLEDSAMYFCASSEWADEAFFGQGTRLTVV.